A selection of T cell receptor beta chains follows, all from one sample in a study of cytomegalovirus exposure and HLA in healthy donors. Only in-frame clones appear in the TCRdb table, and some are missing; sequencing was by immunoSEQ multiplex PCR. Altogether 130,000 or so clones are present, about 81% being singletons, with the ten largest covering around 7.8%. Specimen: PBMCs. The receptors derive from a woman between 50 and 59 years old in good health and CMV-seropositive. CDR3s include the opening cysteine and the closing phenylalanine or tryptophan. A D gene is named only where the DNA matches it firmly. Size is omitted from some rows. Given values are once, few, many or a class for expanded clones.

- | TRBD1 | TRBJ1-2 | TRBV9 | TGTGCCAGCAAGGCCACGGGACAGCGAGACTATGGCTACACCTTC | CASKATGQRDYGYTF
- | TRBD1 | TRBJ1-5 | TRBV4-1 | TGCGCCAGCAGCCCAAGCTCGATAAGGGGGCGGTTTGTAAATCAGCCCCAGCATTTT | CASSPSSIRGRFVNQPQHF
- | TRBD1 | TRBJ1-4 | TRBV2 | TGTGCCAGCACCAAGGACAGGGTGGGTGAAAAACTGTTTTTT | CASTKDRVGEKLFF
- | TRBD1 | TRBJ2-1 | TRBV11-3 | TGTGCCAGCAGCTTAGGGGGACAGGAGACCTACAATGAGCAGTTCTTC | CASSLGGQETYNEQFF
- | - | TRBJ1-1 | TRBV19 | TGTGCCAGTAGGGGCACACCAGGGACAGAAGCTTTCTTT | CASRGTPGTEAFF
- | TRBD1 | TRBJ1-5 | TRBV19 | TGTGCCAGTAGTCTGACAGGGTTTAGCAATCAGCCCCAGCATTTT | CASSLTGFSNQPQHF
- | TRBD1 | TRBJ1-2 | TRBV5-1 | TGCGCCAGCAGCTTGGAGGGGACAGGGTCTGTAAACTATGGCTACACCTTC | CASSLEGTGSVNYGYTF
- | TRBD1 | TRBJ1-1 | TRBV6-4 | TGTGCCAGACGGGACAGGGGGCCTGCTTTCGTGGAAAATCACACTGAAGCTTTCTTT | CARRDRGPAFVENHTEAFF
once | TRBD2 | TRBJ2-1 | TRBV5-4 | TGTGCCAGCAGCTTGGGGGGTAGCGGGAGGCCGGGGGACGAGCAGTTCTTC | CASSLGGSGRPGDEQFF
once | TRBD2 | TRBJ2-1 | TRBV11-3 | TGTGCCAGCAGCTTTAGCGGGACGGCCAGGGCTGAGCAGTTCTTC | CASSFSGTARAEQFF
- | TRBD1 | TRBJ2-7 | TRBV10-1 | TGCGCCACCAGCTCGACAGGGGGTTTAGACGAGCAGTACTTC | CATSSTGGLDEQYF
- | TRBD2 | TRBJ2-3 | TRBV7-3 | TGTGCCAGCAGCCGGGGAGGGACAGATACGCAGTATTTT | CASSRGGTDTQYF
- | TRBD1 | TRBJ1-1 | TRBV18 | TGTGCCAGCTCACCTGGGACAGGGGGACTTACTGAAGCTTTCTTT | CASSPGTGGLTEAFF
- | TRBD2 | TRBJ2-3 | TRBV2 | TGTGCCAGCAAACCCCCCCCAGGACTAGCGGGAGTTGGAGATACGCAGTATTTT | CASKPPPGLAGVGDTQYF
- | - | TRBJ1-5 | TRBV4-1 | TGCGCCAGCAGCCACCAGGGGCGGGGGCAGCCCCAGCATTTT | CASSHQGRGQPQHF
- | - | TRBJ1-4 | TRBV28 | TGTGCCAGCAGTTTATTCAGGACAACTAATGAAAAACTGTTTTTT | CASSLFRTTNEKLFF
- | - | TRBJ1-5 | TRBV28 | TGTGCCAGCAGCCAATTGTCACCCCAGCATTTT | CASSQLSPQHF
few | - | TRBJ2-1 | TRBV18 | TGTGCCAGCTCACCACAGGGGTTGCCCTACAATGAGCAGTTCTTC | CASSPQGLPYNEQFF
- | TRBD1 | TRBJ2-7 | TRBV13 | TGTGCCAGCAGCTTGGGCCAGGGGGTCTACGAGCAGTACTTC | CASSLGQGVYEQYF
- | TRBD1 | TRBJ2-7 | TRBV10-3 | TGTGCCATCAGTGAGTCGGGGGACAGGGTCAAAAACGAGCAGTACTTC | CAISESGDRVKNEQYF
- | TRBD1 | TRBJ2-7 | TRBV5-5 | TGTGCCAGCAGCCAAACCTCCGGGACAGGTTGGGCCTACGAGCAGTACTTC | CASSQTSGTGWAYEQYF
- | - | TRBJ2-1 | TRBV27 | TGTGCCAGCAGTTTGCGGAGCTCCTACAATGAGCAGTTCTTC | CASSLRSSYNEQFF
- | - | TRBJ2-1 | TRBV5-1 | TGCGCCAGCAGCTTGCAATACAATGAGCAGTTCTTC | CASSLQYNEQFF
- | - | TRBJ1-1 | TRBV4-1 | TGCGCCAGCAGCCAAGAGGGAACAGGTCCTTCTACGGAAGCTTTCTTT | CASSQEGTGPSTEAFF
- | - | TRBJ2-2 | TRBV5-1 | TGCGCCAGCAGCTTGGTTTTAGCGGCCAATCTCGCGAACACCGGGGAGCTGTTTTTT | CASSLVLAANLANTGELFF
- | - | TRBJ2-7 | TRBV5-6 | TGTGCCAGCAGCTTAGTAGGGGGCGAGCAGTACTTC | CASSLVGGEQYF
once | - | TRBJ1-2 | TRBV19 | TGTGCCAGTAGTATAAGGTATCGGGACGGCGGGGGCTATGGCTACACCTTC | CASSIRYRDGGGYGYTF
few | TRBD2 | TRBJ2-3 | TRBV28 | TGTGCCAGCAGTCTCACTAGCGGTAGCACAGATACGCAGTATTTT | CASSLTSGSTDTQYF
- | TRBD1 | TRBJ1-1 | TRBV28 | TGTGCCAGCAGTTTACTCCTCTGGGACAGGGGTACCTTT | CASSLLLWDRGTF
- | TRBD1 | TRBJ2-2 | TRBV15 | TGTGCCACCAGCAGAACCGGGACAGGGACGACCGGGGAGCTGTTTTTT | CATSRTGTGTTGELFF
- | TRBD1 | TRBJ1-1 | TRBV9 | TGTGCCAGCAGCGTGTCCGGGACAGGGGGCTCGGAAGCTTTCTTT | CASSVSGTGGSEAFF
few | - | TRBJ2-2 | TRBV30 | TGTGCCTGGAGCCCGGGGATGACAGGAACCGGGGAGCTGTTTTTT | CAWSPGMTGTGELFF
- | - | TRBJ1-2 | TRBV6-5 | TGTGCCAGCAGTTTTTACAGGGACGACTATGGCTACACCTTC | CASSFYRDDYGYTF
- | - | TRBJ1-3 | TRBV28 | TGTGCCAGCAGTTTCGGGGGGACTCTCTCTGGAAACACCATATATTTT | CASSFGGTLSGNTIYF
- | TRBD2 | TRBJ2-7 | TRBV9 | TGTGCCAGCACTATAGCGGGTAGCGGGAGTCTGTACGAGCAGTACTTC | CASTIAGSGSLYEQYF
- | TRBD2 | TRBJ2-5 | TRBV15 | TGTGCCACCAGCAGAGATTCCAACGGGAGGGTAGGGGAGACCCAGTACTTC | CATSRDSNGRVGETQYF
- | - | TRBJ1-4 | TRBV4-1 | TGCGCCAGCAGCCAAGGCGTCAGACAGGCTGCAACTAATGAAAAACTGTTTTTT | CASSQGVRQAATNEKLFF
once | TRBD1 | TRBJ2-3 | TRBV7-8 | TGTGCCAGCAGCTTATTCCCTCCGGACAGGGATACGCAGTATTTT | CASSLFPPDRDTQYF
- | TRBD1 | TRBJ1-2 | TRBV6-5 | TGTGCCAGCAGCCCCGGACAGGCTTACTATGGCTACACCTTC | CASSPGQAYYGYTF
- | - | TRBJ2-4 | TRBV28 | TGTGCCAGCTCCACCGGGACAACCAAAAACATTCAGTACTTC | CASSTGTTKNIQYF
- | TRBD2 | TRBJ2-1 | TRBV29-1 | TGCAGCGTTGGGGACTATAGCGGGAGGGGGGGCAATGAGCAGTTCTTC | CSVGDYSGRGGNEQFF
- | - | TRBJ1-5 | TRBV6-1 | TGTGCCACCACCTTCCGGGGGGGTGGTCAGCCCCAGCATTTT | CATTFRGGGQPQHF
few | - | TRBJ1-1 | TRBV9 | TGTGCCAGCAGCCCTCTCGGGGGAGCGGACACTGAAGCTTTCTTT | CASSPLGGADTEAFF
- | TRBD1 | TRBJ1-3 | TRBV5-1 | TGCGCCAGCAGCGCCAGACAGGGGTTTCCCTTAAACACCATATATTTT | CASSARQGFPLNTIYF
- | - | TRBJ1-2 | TRBV7-8 | TGTGCCAGCAGCCCCATGCGGGGCTACACCTTC | CASSPMRGYTF
once | - | TRBJ1-5 | TRBV7-9 | TGTGCCAGCAGCTCCAACACCGGGAGCGATTACAATCAGCCCCAGCATTTT | CASSSNTGSDYNQPQHF
once | TRBD2 | TRBJ2-7 | TRBV5-4 | TGTGCCAGCCATCCGGGAGGGAGCTCCTACGAGCAGTACTTC | CASHPGGSSYEQYF
once | - | TRBJ2-5 | TRBV30 | TGTGCCTGGGGGGAGGGGTGGTCAGACAGGGAGACCCAGTACTTC | CAWGEGWSDRETQYF
- | - | TRBJ2-3 | TRBV5-4 | TGTGCTAGCAGCTTGGGAAGCATTCAAGATACGCAGTATTTT | CASSLGSIQDTQYF
- | TRBD1 | TRBJ1-4 | TRBV30 | TGTGCCTGGAGTCCTGGACAGGGCTGGGAAAAACTGTTTTTT | CAWSPGQGWEKLFF
few | TRBD2 | TRBJ2-3 | TRBV19 | TGTGCCAGTTCGGGACTAGCGGGAGGTCTAGATACGCAGTATTTT | CASSGLAGGLDTQYF
- | - | TRBJ1-4 | TRBV2 | TGTGCCAGCCGCCGGGACACTTCAACTAATGAAAAACTGTTTTTT | CASRRDTSTNEKLFF
- | - | TRBJ2-5 | TRBV11-2 | TGTGCCAGCAGCCAGGGGGGACAGTGGGGGGAGACCCAGTACTTC | CASSQGGQWGETQYF
- | TRBD1 | TRBJ2-1 | TRBV11-2 | TGTGCCAGCAGCCGCCTAACAGGGGGCAACTACAATGAGCAGTTCTTC | CASSRLTGGNYNEQFF
once | TRBD2 | TRBJ2-3 | TRBV6-6 | TGTGCCAGCAGTCCAGCGGGAGTCCCAGATACGCAGTATTTT | CASSPAGVPDTQYF
- | TRBD1 | TRBJ2-7 | TRBV9 | TGTGCCAGCAGCCCGACCGGACAGGGTTTCCAGCAGTACTTC | CASSPTGQGFQQYF
- | TRBD1 | TRBJ1-1 | TRBV6-6 | TGTGCCAGCAGTTACATGGGAACAGGGGACACTGAAGCTTTCTTT | CASSYMGTGDTEAFF
- | TRBD2 | TRBJ2-2 | TRBV7-3 | TGTGCCAGCAGCTTAGGAGCGGGAGTAACCGGGGAGCTGTTTTTT | CASSLGAGVTGELFF
- | - | TRBJ1-1 | TRBV21-1 | TGTGCCAGCAGCATCTTCAGGTTTCCGGGGAGGGCTTTCTTT | CASSIFRFPGRAFF